One sample yielded the 15 T cell receptor beta chains listed below, sequenced in a study of T cell repertoires in ileal Crohn's disease. The assay was immunoSEQ multiplex PCR, and TCRdb's table has in-frame clones only and misses some. The repertoire includes about 7,000 clones, about three quarters of them detected once, and around 18% sits in the top ten. The specimen sequenced was ileal tissue. The receptors were sampled from an adult with Crohn's disease.

The V gene is TRBV2, the J gene TRBJ2-1; D not certain. V lost 2 bases and J 2 bases, leaving 4 bases between the germline ends. The germline CDR1 and CDR2 sequences are SNHLY and FYNNEI. There are 13 residues in the CDR3. The CDR3 nucleotides are TGTGCCAGCAGTGAACGGGCCTACAATGAGCAGTTCTTC. The encoded protein is CASSERAYNEQFF.

The DNA for the CDR3 is TGTGCCAGCAGCTACAGGGAGATGAACACTGAAGCTTTCTTT. Residues: CASSYREMNTEAFF. This sequence joins TRBV6-5 and TRBJ1-1, with D possibly matching TRBD1 (6 bases). This CDR3 is 14 amino acids long. Trimming shortened V by 6 bases and J by 0 bases, and 11 bases separated the two germline ends. The germline V gene has CDR1 MNHEY and CDR2 SVGAGI.

V is TRBV4-2 and J is TRBJ2-7; TRBD2 aligns across 8 bases. The V and J ends lost 2 bases and 2 bases, in that order; junction bases with no gene match: 5. The CDR3 sequence is 15 residues long. Germline CDR1 is LGHNA and CDR2 is YNFKEQ. The CDR3 loop reads CASSQRAGETYEQYF. The DNA of the CDR3 is TGTGCCAGCAGCCAAAGAGCGGGGGAAACCTACGAGCAGTACTTC.

The chain combines TRBV5-6 with TRBJ2-5, with 9 bases fitting TRBD2. The CDR3 spans 15 residues. With 0 bases clipped from V and 1 base from J, the junction kept 1 base outside the gene matches. The germline V gene encodes CDR1 SGHDT and CDR2 YYEEEE. The chain's CDR3 is CASSLEAGGQETQYF. CDR3 bases: TGTGCCAGCAGCTTGGAAGCGGGGGGCCAAGAGACCCAGTACTTC.

With respect to this clone: A junction boundary mismatches the germline segment, possibly from a read error. The chain uses TRBV6-1 and TRBJ1-1; D is unclear. Germline CDR1 reads MNHNS; CDR2 reads SASEGT. This CDR3 region has 14 residues. The CDR3 nucleotides read TGTGCCTGCAGCACAGAATTCGGAAGGAATGAAGCTTTCTTT. Residues: CACSTEFGRNEAFF.

This clone has just one count. The chain is built from TRBV7-9 and TRBJ1-6; 7 nucleotides line up with TRBD1. The CDR3 is made up of 17 amino acids. CDR1 is SEHNR and CDR2 is FQNEAQ in the germline V gene (reference sequence). Trimming took 5 bases from V and 9 from J; bases not matched to a gene: 16. This chain's CDR3 is CASSPDPRAGGRSPLHF. In DNA, the CDR3 is TGTGCCAGCAGCCCCGACCCCCGCGCAGGGGGTCGTTCACCCCTCCACTTT. Full variable domain (outside the CDR3, taken from reference TRBV7-9 and TRBJ1-6): DTGVSQNPRHKITKRGQNVTFRCDPISEHNRLYWYRQTLGQGPEFLTYFQNEAQLEKSRLLSDRFSAERPKGSFSTLEIQRTEQGDSAMYLCASSPDPRAGGRSPLHFGNGTRLTVT.

This clone was found once. This chain uses TRBV11-3 with TRBJ1-1; D is unclear. CDR3 size: 15 residues. V dropped 3 bases and J dropped 3 bases, with 14 bases sitting between them. Germline V lookup: CDR1 SGHNT, CDR2 YENEEA. The CDR3: CASSLASGGYTEAFF. CDR3 nucleotide sequence: TGTGCCAGCAGCTTGGCGTCAGGCGGGTACACTGAAGCTTTCTTT.

This clone has more than one count but fewer than ten. The chain is built from TRBV5-1 and TRBJ2-3; TRBD2 agrees at 11 bases. V lost 3 bases and J lost 3; bases outside the gene matches: 3. Germline V CDR1 and CDR2: SGHRS, YFSETQ. There are 15 residues in the CDR3. DNA of the CDR3: TGCGCCAGCAGCTCACTAGCGGGGGCTACAGATACGCAGTATTTT. Translation: CASSSLAGATDTQYF.

In this sample, this clone turned up a few times. The chain carries TRBV11-2 and TRBJ1-2; TRBD1 might be the D (6 bases). The germline CDR1 and CDR2 sequences are SGHAT and FQNNGV. Trimming cost V 7 bases and J 10 bases, with 19 bases left between them. The CDR3 consists of 13 residues. The CDR3 DNA is TGTGCCAGCAAGACCGGGGGGCTCCTCGACTACACCTTC. Protein sequence: CASKTGGLLDYTF.

V gene TRBV6-1 combines with J gene TRBJ2-7, with D possibly matching TRBD1 (5 bases). V was trimmed by 6 bases and J by 2 bases, leaving 11 bases between them. Per germline, CDR1 MNHNS and CDR2 SASEGT. The length of the CDR3 is 13 residues. Here the CDR3 DNA reads TGTGCCAGCAGGTCGACAGTAACCTACGAGCAGTACTTC. Encoded protein: CASRSTVTYEQYF.

About this clone: At the DNA level, this CDR3 is encoded by other sequences in the same sample as well. The chain couples TRBV4-3 to TRBJ2-7; 8 bases are a match to TRBD1. V lost 0 bases to trimming and J lost 2 bases; unmatched junction nucleotides: 3. There are 15 residues in the CDR3. The germline V gene encodes CDR1 LGHNA and CDR2 YSLEER. The chain's CDR3 is CASSQDDRGAYEQYF. The CDR3 DNA reads TGCGCCAGCAGCCAAGACGACAGGGGCGCCTACGAGCAGTACTTC.

This chain uses TRBV5-1 with TRBJ2-2; the D is unclear. V lost 9 bases, J lost 0 bases, and 15 bases lay in between. Per the germline V gene, CDR1 is SGHRS and CDR2 is YFSETQ. The CDR3 loop spans 15 amino acids. The CDR3: CAIKARGPNTGELFF. CDR3 DNA: TGCGCCATAAAGGCCCGCGGCCCGAACACCGGGGAGCTGTTTTTT.

With regard to this clone: A read error is the likely source, as a far larger clone sits one nucleotide away. The chain links TRBV4-1 to TRBJ1-3; D unresolved. CDR3 size: 14 residues. Trimming pared 4 bases from V and 0 bases from J, leaving 7 bases between. Germline lookup yields CDR1 MGHRA and CDR2 YSYEKL. CDR3 DNA: TGCGCCAGCAGCCTACAGAGCTCTGGAAACACCATATATTTT. Its protein is CASSLQSSGNTIYF.

The chain uses TRBV18 and TRBJ2-1, with 9 bases matching TRBD2. Trimming cost V 2 bases and J 3 bases; bases outside gene matches: 2. The CDR3 has 15 residues. Germline loops: CDR1 KGHSH, CDR2 LQKENI. This chain's CDR3 is CASSPISGGYNEQFF. The CDR3 coding sequence is TGTGCCAGCTCACCAATTAGCGGGGGCTACAATGAGCAGTTCTTC.

This clone was counted between two and nine times. This chain joins TRBV5-4 and TRBJ2-4, with TRBD2 identical over 9 bases. Germline values: CDR1 SGHNT, CDR2 YYREEE (reference sequence). The CDR3 extends over 17 amino acids. Unmatched junction bases numbered 14, after V lost 4 bases and J lost 6 bases. This CDR3 reads CASSPGRAGGPGNIQYF. CDR3 nucleotide sequence: TGTGCCAGCAGCCCGGGTAGGGCGGGGGGGCCGGGAAACATTCAGTACTTC. Based on the CDR3 plus reference TRBV5-4 and TRBJ2-4, the full variable domain is ETGVTQSPTHLIKTRGQQVTLRCSSQSGHNTVSWYQQALGQGPQFIFQYYREEENGRGNFPPRFSGLQFPNYSSELNVNALELDDSALYLCASSPGRAGGPGNIQYFGAGTRLSVL.